The clone carrying this T cell receptor beta chain was found once. Antigen unknown. The junction shows a germline mismatch at one end, possibly a read error. The CDR3 totals 12 residues. Germline V gene data show CDR1 as MDHEN and CDR2 as SYDVKM. The sample originates from a study of cytomegalovirus exposure and HLA in healthy donors. Study findings and constraints: Researchers counted around 160 TCR beta chains as cytomegalovirus-associated.

TCRdb's table, derived via immunoSEQ multiplex PCR, lists solely in-frame clones and lacks some. Among about 220,000 clones listed, almost 90% were seen once. The receptor was isolated from a woman aged 18-29 years in good health and CMV-seronegative. Sequenced: PBMCs. V and J are TRBV28 and TRBJ1-4, with a tentative D call TRBD1 (5 bases). This CDR3 is CASSRNRRNSNF. DNA for the CDR3: TGTGCCAGCAGCCGCAACAGGCGCAACTCTAATTTT.